This T cell receptor beta chain is drawn from a study of regulatory T cells in long-lasting Graves disease. The CDR3 has 16 amino acids. V was trimmed by 0 bases and J by 0 bases, leaving 11 bases between them. Germline values: CDR1 SGDLS, CDR2 YYNGEE. Whole-study results and caveats: Among samples with persistent disease, TRBV28, TRBJ1-2 and TRBJ2-5 were favored. TCR diversity was lower in persistent than newly diagnosed Graves' disease.

Stated time point: newly diagnosed GD, antithyroid drugs for less than 3 months. PBMC RNA was the source of the TCR library. Patients of an endocrinology department in Xi'an, China, were included. Library construction for TCR beta used iRepertoire HTBI primers and Arm-PCR of CDR3 regions. TCRdb called the multiplex PCR reads again in MiXCR, with one record for every CDR3 protein. The sample lists about 420,000 distinct CDR3 sequences, 16% occurring once. With respect to this clonotype: Its antigen remains unidentified.

This same sample was also taken into another study, of T cells in Graves' hyperthyroidism and ophthalmopathy. That work states: Most thyroid clonotypes expanded above 0.001 were also detected in blood.

The clonotype was recovered from a woman between 18 and 29 years old with Graves disease. Sample: peripheral blood mononuclear cells (PBMCs), taken at new diagnosis, from a patient treated with antithyroid drugs. The rearrangement joins TRBV9 to TRBJ2-3; no clear D. This CDR3 reads CASSVGHLGSTDTQYF. The DNA for the CDR3 is TGTGCCAGCAGCGTAGGGCACTTGGGGAGCACAGATACGCAGTATTTT.